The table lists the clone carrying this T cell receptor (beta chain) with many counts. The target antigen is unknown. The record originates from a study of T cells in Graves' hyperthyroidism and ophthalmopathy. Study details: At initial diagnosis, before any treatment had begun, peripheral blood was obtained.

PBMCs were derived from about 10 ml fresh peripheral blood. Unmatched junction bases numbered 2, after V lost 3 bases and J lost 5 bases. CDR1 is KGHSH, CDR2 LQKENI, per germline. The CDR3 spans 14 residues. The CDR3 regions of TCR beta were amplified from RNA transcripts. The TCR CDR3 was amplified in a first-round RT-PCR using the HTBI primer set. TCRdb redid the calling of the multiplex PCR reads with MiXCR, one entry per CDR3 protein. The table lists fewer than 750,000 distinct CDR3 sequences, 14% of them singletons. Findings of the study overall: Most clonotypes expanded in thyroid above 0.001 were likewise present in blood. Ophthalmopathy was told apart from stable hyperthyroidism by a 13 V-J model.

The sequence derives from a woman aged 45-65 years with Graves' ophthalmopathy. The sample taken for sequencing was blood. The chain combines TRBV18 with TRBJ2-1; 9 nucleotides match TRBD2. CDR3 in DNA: TGTGCCAGCTCACCCTGGACTAGCGACAATGAGCAGTTCTTC. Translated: CASSPWTSDNEQFF. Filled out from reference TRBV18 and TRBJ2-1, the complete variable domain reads NAGVMQNPRHLVRRRGQEARLRCSPMKGHSHVYWYRQLPEEGLKFMVYLQKENIIDESGMPKERFSAEFPKEGPSILRIQQVVRGDSAAYFCASSPWTSDNEQFFGPGTRLTVL.